This TCR beta chain was captured in a study of blood T cell repertoires in COVID-19 (dated by TCRdb to the early 2020s). Background for the entire study: Samples from collaborators originated in the United States, Italy and Spain and spanned both the acute and convalescent phases of COVID-19. The prospective study material was composed of cDNA or gDNA derived from T cells, B-cell-depleted T cells, or PBMCs. Subjects who had been exposed to COVID-19, were actively infected with it, or had recovered from it provided the deeply sampled blood TCRbeta repertoires that made up the dataset. The repertoires were released in a freely available public database meant as a resource for research on the immune response to SARS-CoV-2. Samples were obtained from the ongoing ImmuneRACE study (first 160 participants) and from over a thousand subjects provided by 6 global collaborators. The sample metadata nearly always contained a de-identified subject ID, COVID-19 status, age in years and sex. Where HLA class I and class II types were available, the types were taken from metadata supplied by the sample provider, not from assay-based typing. Study-wide findings and limitations: How much clinical and demographic metadata was included differed by source and by participant, and the metadata was provided uncurated.

Worth noting for this clone: The antigen it recognizes is unknown. No much larger clone exists at a distance of one base, and base qualities are not known.

The immunoSEQ Assay, a bias-controlled multiplex PCR, was used to amplify TCRbeta CDR3 regions from genomic DNA. The authors processed their data as follows. Within the assay, amplification of reference gene primers was used to estimate how many nucleated cells each sample contained. Sequence reads were collapsed and filtered to measure the absolute abundance of every unique TCRbeta CDR3 rearrangement. Productive Simpson clonality was computed per sample as the square root of Simpson's diversity index over productive rearrangements. TCRdb stores this immuneACCESS table with in-frame sequences only. Part of the clones is absent; in the studies checked, under half of the shortfall reflects unresolved V genes, and no reason is known for the rest. V, J and clone size reflect that table, while D and trimming were determined from the DNA. Within this sample are about 310,000 clones, with more than 70% of them counted one time only. The biggest ten clones account for approximately 7.8% of the sample.

A second Seattle source provided samples from volunteer blood donors who had recovered from COVID-19. Collaborating institutions collected whole blood in K2EDTA tubes following their own protocols. Collaborator samples were shipped for TCRbeta analysis as frozen whole blood, isolated PBMCs, or DNA extracted from either sample type. The junction shows trimming of 2 bases on V and 1 base on J, plus 5 bases between the germline ends. From its cysteine to its phenylalanine, the CDR3 spans 13 amino acids. Of the read, only the CDR3 DNA is kept; its 39 bases are in frame from base 1. The germline V gene gives CDR1 as SGHRS and CDR2 as YFSETQ.

The clonotype originates from a woman aged 50 to 60 who had recovered from COVID-19. The chain employs TRBV5-1 and TRBJ2-3, with no reliable assignment of the D segment. Material for sequencing was peripheral blood. The DNA sequence is given as TGCGCCAGCAGCTTCGGAGGCACAGATACGCAGTATTTT. It translates as CASSFGGTDTQYF.